This T cell receptor beta chain was sequenced in a study of cytomegalovirus exposure and HLA in healthy donors. Regarding the study as a whole: Information on immune exposure was restricted to one variable (CMV serostatus). V- and J-gene trimming in TCR beta was tied to a missense DCLRE1C variant by an analysis performed later. In a later analysis, at a false discovery rate of 0.05, roughly 16,000 TCR beta sequences matched HLA alleles.

Note on this clone: Its specificity is unknown.

This CDR3 comprises 18 residues. The V segment lost 3 bases and the J segment 3 bases; nucleotides outside the gene matches: 11. Germline assignment: CDR1 SGHRS and CDR2 YFSETQ. The PCR used 60 Vbeta and 13 Jbeta primers. Assay used: immunoSEQ multiplex PCR; TCRdb lists only in-frame clones, some missing. Among around 140,000 clones, more than 70% were seen once, and the ten largest hold about 3.9%. The TCR originated in a man in his fifties or sixties in good health and CMV-seropositive. The sample consisted of PBMCs. The J gene is TRBJ2-3, the V gene TRBV5-1; 12 nucleotides match TRBD2. CDR3 DNA sequence: TGCGCCAGCAGCTACGGACCCTCGACTAGCGGGAGAACAGATACGCAGTATTTT. Residues: CASSYGPSTSGRTDTQYF.